This T cell receptor (beta chain) originates from a study of OX40 agonist ivuxolimab in advanced cancers. Notes on the study in general: Clonal expansion by week 6 occurred in CD4+ and CD8+ blood T cells (at 0.1 to 3.0 mg/kg). More expanded clones were seen, on average, in CD8+ T cells than in CD4+. Individuals who were partial responders at 0.1-3.0 mg/kg had clonal expansion that ranked among the lowest.

Worth noting for this clone: Its antigen is unidentified.

Clones were sequenced by immunoSEQ multiplex PCR, and TCRdb holds only the in-frame ones, with some missing. Here the sample spans 77,000 or so clones, around nine tenths being singletons. The V segment lost 5 bases and the J segment 1 base; nucleotides outside the gene matches: 6. Looked up from germline, CDR1 is MNHEY and CDR2 is SMNVEV (reference sequence). CDR3 size: 15 residues. The clonotype was recovered from an adult with an advanced solid tumor such as melanoma, head and neck, liver or kidney cancer. This chain links TRBV27 with TRBJ2-5; 8 nucleotides agree with TRBD2. The sample was CD4+ or CD8+ T cells sorted from blood, taken in a trial of the OX40 agonist ivuxolimab. The CDR3: CASSPGGPTQETQYF. The DNA of the CDR3 is TGTGCCAGCAGTCCGGGGGGGCCCACCCAAGAGACCCAGTACTTC.